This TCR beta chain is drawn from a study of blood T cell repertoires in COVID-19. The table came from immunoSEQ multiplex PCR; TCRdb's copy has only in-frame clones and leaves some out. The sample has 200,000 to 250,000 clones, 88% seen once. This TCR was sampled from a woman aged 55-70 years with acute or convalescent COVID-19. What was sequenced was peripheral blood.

This CDR3 is CASSLMLGTQETQYF. The CDR3 DNA reads TGTGCCAGCAGCTTAATGTTAGGGACTCAAGAGACCCAGTACTTC. V usage is TRBV11-2 and J usage is TRBJ2-5, with D possibly being TRBD2 (6 bases). The length of the CDR3 is 15 residues. CDR1 is SGHAT and CDR2 is FQNNGV in the germline V gene. V lost 2 bases and J 2 bases, leaving 12 bases between the germline ends.